Listed below are T cell receptor beta chains from one sample, sequenced in a study of Graves' ophthalmopathy and Graves' hyperthyroidism. Via MiXCR, TCRdb re-called the multiplex PCR reads, giving one row per CDR3 protein. The sample yields about 1.1 million distinct CDR3 sequences, roughly 35% seen once. Sequencing was carried out using peripheral blood or thyroid tissue (not recorded which). These receptor sequences come from an adult man with Graves' hyperthyroidism. CDR3s leave out the opening cysteine and the closing phenylalanine or tryptophan. D genes are given only for firm matches.

ASSLEFGQGYEQY | TRBV28 | TRBD1
ASSAHLITDGSNSPLH | TRBV9 | .
ASSAGQANSYEQY | TRBV10-2 | TRBD1
ATERETVSANTGELF | TRBV2 | .
ASSENSYTEAF | TRBV10-1 | .
ASTPWGALISGANVLT | TRBV6-5 | .
AISESSGSETQY | TRBV10-3 | .
ASNTNRDTEAF | TRBV11-2 | .
SVEGQQHGYT | TRBV29-1 | .
ASSLAPPSDGQPQH | TRBV7-2 | .
ASQDPGLAVVNTGELF | TRBV19 | TRBD2
SAKGPENYGYT | TRBV20-1 | .
SASTRENTGELF | TRBV20-1 | .
SAREGQGNNFYEQY | TRBV20-1 | TRBD1
ATGTEQRELF | TRBV24-1 | .
ASRRGLNTEAF | TRBV10-2 | TRBD1
AGTADSEKLF | TRBV12-3/TRBV12-4 | .
ASSSADFNTGELF | TRBV5-6 | .
ASSYKGARKNTEAF | TRBV19 | .
SARPLRGPGGYEQY | TRBV20-1 | .
ASSQDRSRFYEQY | TRBV14 | .
AISDFAKSYEQY | TRBV10-3 | .
ASSPMTGPAWETQY | TRBV7-2 | TRBD1
ATQDRRSSYEQY | TRBV19 | TRBD1
ASNPGQKYEQY | TRBV6-6 | .
ASRTGGENTEAF | TRBV6-2/TRBV6-3 | TRBD1
ASSYSTETYEQY | TRBV6-5 | .
ASSWTGGDEKLF | TRBV7-2 | TRBD1
ASSIGILASYEQY | TRBV19 | .
SARDRRVGTEAF | TRBV20-1 | .
SARGQVSGANVLT | TRBV20-1 | .
SVEDPASGIRTDTQY | TRBV29-1 | TRBD2
SPPTGSYEQY | TRBV29-1 | .
ASSLHQTTEAF | TRBV5-4 | .
ASGTVSSYNSPLH | TRBV27 | TRBD1
SGDGLTSYEQY | TRBV20-1 | .
AWSSSYEQY | TRBV30 | .
ASSTQGSTDTQY | TRBV19 | .
ASSAERTNYGYT | TRBV9 | .
ASSPGTGGRDTEAF | TRBV12-3/TRBV12-4 | TRBD1
ASSLSGDGHYEQY | TRBV5-4 | .
ATETYGYT | TRBV19 | .
ASGGEDYGYT | TRBV10-3 | .
ASSLGLKETQY | TRBV7-2 | .
ASSASRFSYNSPLH | TRBV9 | .
ASSSRLLEQY | TRBV3-1 | .
ASSSGVRVEYEQY | TRBV11-2 | .
ASSESGNTGELF | TRBV2 | .
AWSVDRVGEQY | TRBV30 | TRBD1
SARQGAGNTIY | TRBV20-1 | TRBD1
ASSQDQSRGGRDYEQY | TRBV4-1 | .
AISEDSNTEAF | TRBV10-3 | .
ASSLSAGSRAEAF | TRBV27 | .
ATRTNYEQY | TRBV10-2 | .
ASSPMTGELF | TRBV7-7 | .
ASSLVEDRGTGELF | TRBV7-9 | TRBD1